This passage covers 10 T cell receptor beta chains from one sample sequenced in a study of blood T cell repertoires in COVID-19. TCRdb's table, derived via immunoSEQ multiplex PCR, lists solely in-frame clones and lacks some. Of roughly 45,000 clones in the sample, about 85% are singletons; the top ten hold roughly 5%. The material sequenced was peripheral blood. The source of these receptors is a man aged 50 or older with active COVID-19.

The rearrangement uses TRBV9 and TRBJ1-1, with a tentative D call TRBD1 (5 bases). CDR1 is SGDLS and CDR2 is YYNGEE in the germline V gene. V lost 6 bases to trimming and J lost 7 bases, with 16 bases between them. The CDR3 length is 13 residues. The DNA for the CDR3 is TGTGCCAGCAACCAGGGAAGGGAGGATGAAGCTTTCTTT. It specifies CASNQGREDEAFF.

The chain has TRBV6-2 or TRBV6-3 and TRBJ1-5; 8 bases map to TRBD1. The CDR3 totals 14 residues. V shed 4 bases, J shed 6 bases, and the junction held 5 bases outside the gene matches. CDR1 is MNHEY, CDR2 SVGEGT, per germline. CDR3 nucleotides: TGTGCCAGCAGTTTCCCAGGGGGCTTTCAGCCCCAGCATTTT. Amino acid sequence: CASSFPGGFQPQHF.

Notes on this clone: The sample carries other DNA sequences with the same CDR3. The rearrangement links TRBV3-1 (or the pseudogene TRBV3-2) to TRBJ2-2, with a weak D call TRBD2 (5 bases). Trimming stripped 3 bases from V and 7 bases from J, with 9 bases between. CDR3 length equals 13 residues. Germline V gives CDR1 LGHDT, CDR2 YNNKEL (reference sequence). CDR3 in DNA: TGTGCCAGCAGCCAGAGAGGGAGCGGGGAGCTGTTTTTT. It codes for CASSQRGSGELFF.

The table lists this clone with a count of one. The chain links TRBV30 to TRBJ2-7; possible D gene TRBD2, 5 bases. With 4 bases removed from V and 0 bases from J, the gap between germline ends came to 10 bases. Per the germline V gene, CDR1 is GTSNPN and CDR2 is SVGIG (reference sequence). The length of the CDR3 is 13 residues. The CDR3 bases are TGTGCCTGGACCAGCGGAAACTCCTACGAGCAGTACTTC. Its protein product is CAWTSGNSYEQYF.

V gene TRBV5-1 combines with J gene TRBJ2-1; D possibly corresponds to TRBD2 (6 bases). Germline-derived CDR1 and CDR2 are SGHRS and YFSETQ. The V gene lost 2 bases and the J gene lost 6 bases, with 18 bases spanning the gap. The CDR3 is 16 amino acids. CDR3 amino acids: CASSFHPWGRSNEQFF. The CDR3 DNA follows: TGCGCCAGCAGCTTCCATCCGTGGGGGAGGTCCAATGAGCAGTTCTTC.

This chain links TRBV28 with TRBJ2-7; a weak D match, TRBD2 (5 bases). The CDR3 totals 14 residues. The germline V and J ends were trimmed by 5 bases and 7 bases, with 18 bases remaining between them. The germline V gene encodes CDR1 MDHEN and CDR2 SYDVKM. CDR3 amino acids: CASSLSGASGEQYF. CDR3 nucleotide sequence: TGTGCCAGCAGTCTCTCTGGCGCATCGGGGGAGCAGTACTTC.

The chain uses TRBV6-5 and TRBJ2-5; possible D gene TRBD2, 6 bases. CDR1 MNHEY and CDR2 SVGAGI come from the germline V gene. The CDR3 consists of 13 residues. Deletions cut 6 bases from V and 1 base from J, with 9 bases between. The CDR3: CASREGPQETQYF. As DNA, the CDR3 is TGTGCCAGCAGGGAGGGTCCCCAAGAGACCCAGTACTTC.

The V call is TRBV5-1, the J call TRBJ2-3; 9 nucleotides align to TRBD1. V dropped 2 bases and J dropped 0; count of bases not matched to a gene: 4. CDR1 and CDR2 from the germline V gene are SGHRS and YFSETQ. The CDR3 sequence is 16 residues long. CDR3 coding DNA: TGCGCCAGCAGCTTTTCCGGGACAGGGAGCACAGATACGCAGTATTTT. It yields the protein CASSFSGTGSTDTQYF. The variable domain in full, with the rest retrieved from reference TRBV5-1 and TRBJ2-3, is KAGVTQTPRYLIKTRGQQVTLSCSPISGHRSVSWYQQTPGQGLQFLFEYFSETQRNKGNFPGRFSGRQFSNSRSEMNVSTLELGDSALYLCASSFSGTGSTDTQYFGPGTRLTVL.

V usage is TRBV6-5 and J usage is TRBJ2-3; D uncertain. CDR1 MNHEY and CDR2 SVGAGI come from the germline V gene. This CDR3 has 14 amino acids. V was cut by 0 bases and J by 0 bases, with 4 bases left in between. The CDR3 DNA sequence: TGTGCCAGCAGTTACTCCTTTAGCACAGATACGCAGTATTTT. Protein: CASSYSFSTDTQYF.

This chain joins TRBV9 and TRBJ2-3, with D tentatively TRBD2 (5 bases). Trimming removed 4 bases at V and 5 bases at J, with 14 bases between. The CDR3 has 14 amino acids. The V gene's germline CDR1 is SGDLS and CDR2 YYNGEE. CDR3 sequence: CASSSSGSGDTQYF. The CDR3 DNA follows: TGTGCCAGCAGCTCGTCGGGAAGTGGAGATACGCAGTATTTT.